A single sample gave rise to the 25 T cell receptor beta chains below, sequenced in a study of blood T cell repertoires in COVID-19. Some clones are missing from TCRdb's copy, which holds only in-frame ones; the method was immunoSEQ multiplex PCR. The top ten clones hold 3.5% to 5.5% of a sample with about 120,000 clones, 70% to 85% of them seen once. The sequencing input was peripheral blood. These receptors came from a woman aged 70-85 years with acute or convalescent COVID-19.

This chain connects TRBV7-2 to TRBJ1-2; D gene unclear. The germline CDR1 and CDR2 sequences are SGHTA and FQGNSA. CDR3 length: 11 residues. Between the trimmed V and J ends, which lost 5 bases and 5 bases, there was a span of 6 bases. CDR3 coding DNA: TGTGCCAGCAGCCGACTATATGGCTACACCTTC. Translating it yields CASSRLYGYTF.

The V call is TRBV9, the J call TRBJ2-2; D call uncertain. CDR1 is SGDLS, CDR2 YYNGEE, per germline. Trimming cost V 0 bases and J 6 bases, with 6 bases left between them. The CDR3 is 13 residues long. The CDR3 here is CASSVDQSGELFF. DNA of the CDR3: TGTGCCAGCAGCGTAGACCAGTCCGGGGAGCTGTTTTTT.

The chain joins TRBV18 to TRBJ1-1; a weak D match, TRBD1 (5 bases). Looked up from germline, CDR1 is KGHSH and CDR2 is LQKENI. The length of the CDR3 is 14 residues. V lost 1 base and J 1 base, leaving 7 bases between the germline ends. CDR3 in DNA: TGTGCCAGCTCACCACTCGGACAGAACACTGAAGCTTTCTTT. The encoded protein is CASSPLGQNTEAFF.

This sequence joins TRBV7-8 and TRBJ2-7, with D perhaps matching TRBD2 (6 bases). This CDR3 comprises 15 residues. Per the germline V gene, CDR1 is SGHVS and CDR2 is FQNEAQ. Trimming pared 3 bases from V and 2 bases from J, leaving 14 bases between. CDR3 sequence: CASSFPYGGAYEQYF. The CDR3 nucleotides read TGTGCCAGCAGCTTTCCGTACGGCGGGGCCTACGAGCAGTACTTC. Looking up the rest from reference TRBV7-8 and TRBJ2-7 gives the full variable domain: GAGVSQSPRYKVAKRGQDVALRCDPISGHVSLFWYQQALGQGPEFLTYFQNEAQLDKSGLPSDRFFAERPEGSVSTLKIQRTQQEDSAVYLCASSFPYGGAYEQYFGPGTRLTVT.

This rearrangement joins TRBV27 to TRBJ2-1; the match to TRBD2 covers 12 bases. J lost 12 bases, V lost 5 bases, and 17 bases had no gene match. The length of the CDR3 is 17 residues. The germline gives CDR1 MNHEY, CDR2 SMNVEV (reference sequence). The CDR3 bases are TGTGCCAGCAGTCCCCGTACGCTAGCGGGGGGGCCGGTTTCGCAGTTCTTC. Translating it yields CASSPRTLAGGPVSQFF.

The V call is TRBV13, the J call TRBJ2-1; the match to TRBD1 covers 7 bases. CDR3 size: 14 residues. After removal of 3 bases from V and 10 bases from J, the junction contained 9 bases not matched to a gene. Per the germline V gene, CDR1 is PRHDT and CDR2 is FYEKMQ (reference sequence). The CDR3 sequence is CASSFYAGQDEQFF. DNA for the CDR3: TGTGCCAGCAGCTTCTACGCCGGACAGGACGAGCAGTTCTTC.

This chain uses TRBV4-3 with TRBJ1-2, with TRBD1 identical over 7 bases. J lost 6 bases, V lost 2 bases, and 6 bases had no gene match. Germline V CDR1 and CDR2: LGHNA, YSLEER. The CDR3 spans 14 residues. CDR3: CASSQQQGRNGYTF. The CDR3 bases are TGCGCCAGCAGCCAACAACAGGGGAGGAATGGCTACACCTTC.

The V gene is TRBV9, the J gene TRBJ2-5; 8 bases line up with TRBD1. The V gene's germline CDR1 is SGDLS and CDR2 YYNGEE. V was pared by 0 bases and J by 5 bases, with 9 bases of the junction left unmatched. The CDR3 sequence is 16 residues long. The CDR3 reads CASSVASDRAGETQYF. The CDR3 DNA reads TGTGCCAGCAGCGTAGCCTCGGACAGGGCAGGGGAGACCCAGTACTTC.

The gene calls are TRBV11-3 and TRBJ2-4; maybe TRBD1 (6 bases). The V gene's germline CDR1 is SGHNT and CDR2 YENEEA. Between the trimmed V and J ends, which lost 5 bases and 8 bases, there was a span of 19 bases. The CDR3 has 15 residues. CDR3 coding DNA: TGTGCCAGCAGCCTACCCGGACGGGGACAAGACATTCAGTACTTC. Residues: CASSLPGRGQDIQYF.

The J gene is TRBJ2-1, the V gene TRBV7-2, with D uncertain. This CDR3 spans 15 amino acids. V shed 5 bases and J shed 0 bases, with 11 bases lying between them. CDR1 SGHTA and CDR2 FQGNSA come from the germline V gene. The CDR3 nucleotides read TGTGCCAGCAGCGCTCTAGGCGGCTCCTACAATGAGCAGTTCTTC. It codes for CASSALGGSYNEQFF.

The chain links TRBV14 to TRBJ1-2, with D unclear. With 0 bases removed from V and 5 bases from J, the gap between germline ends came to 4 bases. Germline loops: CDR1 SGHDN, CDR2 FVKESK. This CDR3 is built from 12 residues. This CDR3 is CASSQDRYGYTF. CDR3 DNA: TGTGCCAGCAGCCAAGACCGGTATGGCTACACCTTC.

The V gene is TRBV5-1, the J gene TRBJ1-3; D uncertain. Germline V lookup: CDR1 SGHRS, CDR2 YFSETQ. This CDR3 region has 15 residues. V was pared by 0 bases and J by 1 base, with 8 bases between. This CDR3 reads CASSLASGSGNTIYF. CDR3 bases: TGCGCCAGCAGCTTGGCCTCCGGGTCTGGAAACACCATATATTTT. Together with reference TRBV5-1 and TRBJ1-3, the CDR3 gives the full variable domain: KAGVTQTPRYLIKTRGQQVTLSCSPISGHRSVSWYQQTPGQGLQFLFEYFSETQRNKGNFPGRFSGRQFSNSRSEMNVSTLELGDSALYLCASSLASGSGNTIYFGEGSWLTVV.

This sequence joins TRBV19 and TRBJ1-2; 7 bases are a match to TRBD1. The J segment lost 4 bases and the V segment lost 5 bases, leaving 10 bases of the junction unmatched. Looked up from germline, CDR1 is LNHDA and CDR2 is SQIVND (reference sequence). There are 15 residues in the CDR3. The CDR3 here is CASSLLGQVGYGYTF. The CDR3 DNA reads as TGTGCCAGTAGTCTCCTAGGACAGGTGGGCTATGGCTACACCTTC.

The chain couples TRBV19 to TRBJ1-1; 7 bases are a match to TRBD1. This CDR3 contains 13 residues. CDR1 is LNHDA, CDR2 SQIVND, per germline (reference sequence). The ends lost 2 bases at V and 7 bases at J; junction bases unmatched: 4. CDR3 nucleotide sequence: TGTGCCAGTAGTATAAGACAGGGCGGTGAAGCTTTCTTT. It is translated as CASSIRQGGEAFF.

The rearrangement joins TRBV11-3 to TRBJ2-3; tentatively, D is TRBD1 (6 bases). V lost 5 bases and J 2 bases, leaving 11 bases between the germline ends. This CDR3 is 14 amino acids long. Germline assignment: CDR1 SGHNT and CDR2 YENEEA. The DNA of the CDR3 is TGTGCCAGCAGCACAGGGTCCTACACAGATACGCAGTATTTT. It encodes CASSTGSYTDTQYF.

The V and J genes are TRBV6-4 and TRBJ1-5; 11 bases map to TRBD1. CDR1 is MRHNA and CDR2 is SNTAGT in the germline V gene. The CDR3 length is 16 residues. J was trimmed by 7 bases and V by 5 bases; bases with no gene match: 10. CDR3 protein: CASSTPGTGGGQPQHF. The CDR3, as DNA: TGTGCCAGCAGTACCCCTGGGACAGGGGGAGGGCAGCCCCAGCATTTT.

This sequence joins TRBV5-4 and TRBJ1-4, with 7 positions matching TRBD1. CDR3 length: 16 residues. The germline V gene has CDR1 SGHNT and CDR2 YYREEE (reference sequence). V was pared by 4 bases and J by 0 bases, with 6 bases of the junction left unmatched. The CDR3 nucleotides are TGTGCCAGCAGCCGAGGGGGCGGATCAACTAATGAAAAACTGTTTTTT. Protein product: CASSRGGGSTNEKLFF. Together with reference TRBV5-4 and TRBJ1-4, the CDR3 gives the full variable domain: ETGVTQSPTHLIKTRGQQVTLRCSSQSGHNTVSWYQQALGQGPQFIFQYYREEENGRGNFPPRFSGLQFPNYSSELNVNALELDDSALYLCASSRGGGSTNEKLFFGSGTQLSVL.

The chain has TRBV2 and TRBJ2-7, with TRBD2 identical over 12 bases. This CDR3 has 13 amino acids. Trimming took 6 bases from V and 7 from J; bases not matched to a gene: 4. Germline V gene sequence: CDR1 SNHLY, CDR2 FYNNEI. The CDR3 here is CASRETSGGEQYF. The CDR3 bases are TGTGCCAGCAGGGAGACTAGCGGGGGAGAGCAGTACTTC. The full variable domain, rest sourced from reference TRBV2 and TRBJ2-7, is EPEVTQTPSHQVTQMGQEVILRCVPISNHLYFYWYRQILGQKVEFLVSFYNNEISEKSEIFDDQFSVERPDGSNFTLKIRSTKLEDSAMYFCASRETSGGEQYFGPGTRLTVT.

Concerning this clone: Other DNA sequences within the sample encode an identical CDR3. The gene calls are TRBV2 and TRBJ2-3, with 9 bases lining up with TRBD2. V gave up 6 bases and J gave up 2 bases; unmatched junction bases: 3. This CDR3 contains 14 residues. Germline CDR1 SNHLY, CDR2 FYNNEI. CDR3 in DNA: TGTGCCAGCAGGCTAGCGGGGTCCACAGATACGCAGTATTTT. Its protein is CASRLAGSTDTQYF.

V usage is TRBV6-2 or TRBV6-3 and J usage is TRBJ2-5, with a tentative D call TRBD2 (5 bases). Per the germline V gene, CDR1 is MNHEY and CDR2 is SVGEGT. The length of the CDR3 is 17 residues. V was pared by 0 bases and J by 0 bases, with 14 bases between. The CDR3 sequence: CASSYSRGRGNQETQYF. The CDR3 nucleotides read TGTGCCAGCAGTTACTCGAGAGGTCGAGGGAACCAAGAGACCCAGTACTTC.

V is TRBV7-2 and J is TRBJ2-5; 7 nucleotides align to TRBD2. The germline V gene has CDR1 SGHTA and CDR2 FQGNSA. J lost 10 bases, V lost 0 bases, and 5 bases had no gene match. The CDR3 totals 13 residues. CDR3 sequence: CASSLALGGGQYF. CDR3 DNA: TGTGCCAGCAGCTTAGCGCTGGGGGGGGGCCAGTACTTC.

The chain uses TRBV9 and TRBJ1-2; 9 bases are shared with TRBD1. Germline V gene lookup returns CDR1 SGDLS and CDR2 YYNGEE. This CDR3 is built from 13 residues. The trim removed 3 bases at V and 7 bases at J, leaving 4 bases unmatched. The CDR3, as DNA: TGTGCCAGCAGCGCACCGGACAGGGGTGGCTACACCTTC. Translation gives CASSAPDRGGYTF.

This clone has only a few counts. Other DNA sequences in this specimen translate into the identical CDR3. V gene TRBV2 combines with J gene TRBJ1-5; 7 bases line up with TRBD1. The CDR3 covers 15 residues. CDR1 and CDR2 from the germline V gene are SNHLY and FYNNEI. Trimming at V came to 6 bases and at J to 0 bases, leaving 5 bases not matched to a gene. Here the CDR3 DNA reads TGTGCCAGCAGAGTTGGGACAGATAGCAATCAGCCCCAGCATTTT. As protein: CASRVGTDSNQPQHF.

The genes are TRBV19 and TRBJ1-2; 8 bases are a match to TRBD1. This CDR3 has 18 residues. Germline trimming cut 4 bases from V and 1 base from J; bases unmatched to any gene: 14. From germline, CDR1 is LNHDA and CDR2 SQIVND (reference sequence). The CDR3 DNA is TGTGCCAGTAGTACCCGACTGGGACAGGCTGCGATTAACTATGGCTACACCTTC. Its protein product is CASSTRLGQAAINYGYTF. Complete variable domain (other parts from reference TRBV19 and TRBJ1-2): DGGITQSPKYLFRKEGQNVTLSCEQNLNHDAMYWYRQDPGQGLRLIYYSQIVNDFQKGDIAEGYSVSREKKESFPLTVTSAQKNPTAFYLCASSTRLGQAAINYGYTFGSGTRLTVV.

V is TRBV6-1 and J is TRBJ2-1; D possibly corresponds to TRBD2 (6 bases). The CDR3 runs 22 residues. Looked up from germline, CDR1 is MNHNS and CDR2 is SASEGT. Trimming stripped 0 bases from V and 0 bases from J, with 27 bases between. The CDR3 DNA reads TGTGCCAGCAGTGAAGCGCTTCAGGGAGGCAGACGGGACCTTTTCTCCTACAATGAGCAGTTCTTC. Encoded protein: CASSEALQGGRRDLFSYNEQFF.